This T cell receptor (beta chain) was identified during a study of technical replicates of blood from a handful of donors. Trimming cost V 3 bases and J 3 bases, with 9 bases left between them. Germline V gene data show CDR1 as SGHTA and CDR2 as FQGTGA. The CDR3 sequence is 15 residues long. TCRdb's table, derived via immunoSEQ multiplex PCR, lists solely in-frame clones and lacks some. The sample has about 76,000 clones; about 86% are singletons. The source material was PBMCs. This receptor was obtained from a human donor in good health. Some clones in this sample may be carry-over from other donors' samples. The gene calls are TRBV7-3 and TRBJ2-6; D is perhaps TRBD2 (6 bases). The CDR3 sequence: CASSLQGGGANVLTF. Here the CDR3 DNA reads TGTGCCAGCAGCTTGCAGGGAGGTGGGGCCAACGTCCTGACTTTC.